This T cell receptor (beta chain) was identified during a study of blood T cell repertoires in COVID-19 (dated by TCRdb to 2020 to 2021). Some background on the complete study: Samples covering the acute and convalescent phases of COVID-19 were provided by collaborators in the United States, Italy and Spain. The prospective study material was composed of cDNA or gDNA derived from T cells, B-cell-depleted T cells, or PBMCs. Deeply sampled blood TCRbeta repertoires from subjects exposed to, actively infected with, or recovered from COVID-19 were included in the dataset. The repertoires were released in a freely available public database meant as a resource for research on the immune response to SARS-CoV-2. Samples were obtained from the ongoing ImmuneRACE study (first 160 participants) and from approximately 1,200 subjects provided by 6 global collaborators. A de-identified subject ID, COVID-19 status, age in years and sex were almost always included in the sample metadata. HLA class I and class II types, where available, came from metadata supplied by the sample provider rather than from assay-based typing.

One collaborating source in Seattle enrolled patients while the patients were actively infected and followed the patients over time throughout the course of disease. Each collaborating institution followed its own protocols to collect whole blood in K2EDTA tubes. Collaborator samples were shipped for TCRbeta analysis as frozen whole blood, isolated PBMCs, or DNA extracted from either sample type. Paper-wide results and their limitations: Clinical and demographic metadata were provided uncurated, with the amount varying by source and participant.

The V and J ends are trimmed by 8 bases and 10 bases, leaving 18 bases between them. The germline V gene yields MDHEN for CDR1 and SYDVKM for CDR2. Inclusive of the bounding cysteine and phenylalanine, the CDR3 is 13 residues long. CDR3 DNA only is kept here, 39 bases in frame from base 1. A remark on this clone: This clone's antigen is unknown. Base qualities are missing; no much larger clone stands one base away.

TCRbeta CDR3 regions were amplified from genomic DNA by means of the immunoSEQ Assay, a bias-controlled multiplex PCR. The paper's processing steps were these. Within the assay, amplification of reference gene primers was used to estimate how many nucleated cells each sample contained. To quantify the absolute abundance of each unique TCRbeta CDR3 rearrangement, sequence reads were collapsed and filtered. For each sample, productive Simpson clonality was calculated by taking the square root of Simpson's diversity index across productive rearrangements. This immuneACCESS table, as held by TCRdb, lists in-frame sequences with V and J called but not all clones. Of the missing ones, under half trace to an unresolved V gene in checked studies; the others have no known cause. The V and J calls and clone size were taken over from that table, and D and trimming were inferred from the DNA. In this sample the table shows about 89,000 clones, roughly 74% of which occur a single time. The ten largest clones take up over 5.5% of the sample.

The receptor comes from a man between 65 and 79 years old with COVID-19, enrolled during active disease. The source material was peripheral blood. The sequence links TRBV28 to TRBJ1-5, and TRBD1 may be the D gene, going by 5 matching bases. The CDR3 sequence is CASLQGGSRPQHF. The DNA sequence follows: TGTGCCAGCCTTCAGGGAGGTAGTCGCCCCCAGCATTTT.